This T cell receptor (beta chain) was profiled in a study of control samples from healthy donors and cancer patients. J gave up 6 bases and V 5 bases, and 13 bases lay outside the gene matches. Germline V gene data show CDR1 as SGHAT and CDR2 as FQNNGV. The CDR3 loop spans 16 amino acids. This table comes from immunoSEQ multiplex PCR, and its TCRdb copy is limited to in-frame clones, with some not included. The table has 90,000 to 100,000 clones, approximately 84% seen once. This chain links TRBV11-2 with TRBJ2-3, with 8 bases identical to TRBD1. The source of this sequence is a man in his sixties or seventies with lung cancer. Sample: PBMCs. CDR3 DNA sequence: TGTGCCAGCAGCCCCCGGCTAGGACAGGGCTTCGATACGCAGTATTTT. Encoded protein: CASSPRLGQGFDTQYF.